Given below is one T cell receptor beta chain in context. The antigen remains unidentified. Repertoires were generated with immunoSEQ multiplex PCR, while TCRdb's copy carries only in-frame clones and drops some. The repertoire holds hundreds of thousands of clones, with nearly 97% as singletons. The sample is drawn from a study of shared clonotypes between healthy human individuals. The study, taken as a whole, reports: Across several donors, naive CD4 shared around 5.3%, naive CD8 more than 3%, memory CD4 2% to 2.5%, memory CD8 about 0.4%. Estimated richness was generally greater in naive than memory subsets. Non-shared clonotypes were found to have lower generation probabilities than the clonotypes that were shared by all four of the sorted-subset donors.

CD45RO-negative cells were positively selected for CCR7, leaving out terminally differentiated effector memory CD45RA+ cells. Study donors comprised healthy, HIV-negative adults devoid of recent acute infection or vaccination. The CDR3 runs 18 residues. With V trimmed by 5 bases and J by 4 bases, 17 bases remained unmatched. Germline V gene sequence: CDR1 SEHNR, CDR2 FQNEAQ (reference sequence). The TCR sequence derives from a woman aged 25 to 39 in good health. The rearrangement joins TRBV7-9 to TRBJ2-7; 10 bases align to TRBD2. The source material was naive CD8+ T cells sorted from blood. In nucleotides, the CDR3 is TGTGCCAGCAGCACAGAGTCTAGCGGGAGTATATCGCGGTACGAGCAGTACTTC. This codes for CASSTESSGSISRYEQYF.